This T cell receptor beta chain stems from a study of OX40 agonist ivuxolimab in advanced cancers. As for the study in general: Patients were treated with ivuxolimab, an agonistic anti-OX40 (CD134) antibody.

The germline CDR1 and CDR2 sequences are SGHDT and YYEEEE. This CDR3 spans 12 amino acids. Trimming took 2 bases from V and 7 from J, leaving 9 bases between them. Findings and caveats of the study: Average numbers of expanded clones were greater in CD8+ T cells than in CD4+. Doses of 0.1 to 3.0 mg/kg were accompanied by clonal expansion of CD4+ and CD8+ blood T cells by week 6.

In regard to this clone: Its antigen is currently unknown.

Profiled with immunoSEQ multiplex PCR; TCRdb holds only in-frame clones, not every one. Of about 91,000 clones listed, approximately 81% are singletons. The TCR sequence derives from an adult with an advanced solid tumor such as melanoma, head and neck, liver or kidney cancer. The sample here was CD4+ or CD8+ T cells sorted from blood, taken in a trial of the OX40 agonist ivuxolimab. This sequence joins TRBV5-6 and TRBJ1-2; D is ambiguous. In DNA form, the CDR3 reads TGTGCCAGCAGCTTTGCGGTTGGTGGCTACACCTTC. The encoded protein is CASSFAVGGYTF.